This entry concerns a single T cell receptor beta chain. Its antigen is as yet unknown. This CDR3 contains 15 residues. Germline values: CDR1 SGHVS, CDR2 FNYEAQ. J gave up 4 bases and V 5 bases, and 7 bases lay outside the gene matches. This entry belongs to a study of identical twins. Study-wide results and caveats: Abundant beta clonotypes from cord blood had fewer insertions, unlike memory repertoires, which showed none.

MiXCR was run by TCRdb on the 5' RACE reads, yielding one entry per CDR3 protein. The sample includes about 790,000 distinct CDR3 sequences, 18% of them seen just once. The same data also went into a second study, on T cells expressing NK-cell markers. From that report: The study found dominant NKG2C+ clonotypes at roughly 1.0-7.5% of CD8+ T cells in five or six donors.

This rearrangement joins TRBV7-6 to TRBJ2-1; the match to TRBD2 covers 8 bases. The sample was PBMCs. This clonotype was sampled from a woman between 18 and 29 years old in good health. The CDR3: CASSIPGLEYNEQFF. The CDR3, as DNA: TGTGCCAGCAGCATTCCGGGACTAGAGTACAATGAGCAGTTCTTC.